Following are 2 T cell receptor beta chains from one sample sequenced in a study of vaccination effects on CD4 cells after COVID-19. A roughly ten-day culture period preceded the isolation of CD4+ T cells. Data came from immunoSEQ multiplex PCR; TCRdb stores just in-frame clones and leaves some out. The table lists roughly 29,000 clones, 65% of them singletons. These TCRs' antigens remain unknown. This sample comprised CD4+ T cells from PBMCs cultured without peptide, obtained before COVID-19 vaccination. These receptors were taken from a human donor who received a COVID-19 vaccine.

This clone has just a few counts. The chain carries TRBV27 and TRBJ2-7; 13 bases line up with TRBD2. Germline-derived CDR1 and CDR2 are MNHEY and SMNVEV (reference sequence). Trimming cost V 7 bases and J 8 bases; bases outside gene matches: 5. The CDR3 spans 13 residues. The CDR3, as DNA: TGTGCCAGCAAGGGACTAGCGGGGAGAAAGCAGTACTTC. Translated: CASKGLAGRKQYF.

The chain employs TRBV9 and TRBJ1-1; D gene uncertain. The CDR3 is made up of 14 amino acids. Germline lookup yields CDR1 SGDLS and CDR2 YYNGEE. The V gene lost 3 bases and the J gene lost 0 bases, with 9 bases spanning the gap. CDR3 coding DNA: TGTGCCAGCAGCGACCGGGTCATGAACACTGAAGCTTTCTTT. This codes for CASSDRVMNTEAFF.